This is a list of T cell receptor beta chains from one sample in a study of early stage breast cancer tumors. Produced via immunoSEQ multiplex PCR; TCRdb's table is partial and in-frame only. Of 13,000 to 15,000 clones listed, roughly 83% were seen once; the top ten hold over 4.5%. Sequenced material: normal breast tissue next to the tumor. These TCRs come from a person under 45 with breast cancer. CDR3s include the opening cysteine and the closing phenylalanine or tryptophan. A D gene is named only where the DNA matches it firmly. A row's size may be missing; if present it is once, few, many or a size class.

D gene: .; J gene: TRBJ2-7; clone size: .; V gene: TRBV7-2; CDR3 DNA: TGTGCCAGCAGCTACCGGACGGCCTCCTACGAGCAGTACTTC; CDR3 protein: CASSYRTASYEQYF
D gene: .; J gene: TRBJ2-7; clone size: .; V gene: TRBV5-1; CDR3 DNA: TGCGCCAGCAGGGGGGATGACTCCTACGAGCAGTACTTC; CDR3 protein: CASRGDDSYEQYF
D gene: .; J gene: TRBJ2-5; clone size: .; V gene: TRBV6-5; CDR3 DNA: TGTGCCAGCAGTTCCCGACGGGAGACCCAGTACTTC; CDR3 protein: CASSSRRETQYF
D gene: TRBD1; J gene: TRBJ2-2; clone size: .; V gene: TRBV15; CDR3 DNA: TGTGCCACCAGCCCGGGGACAGGGGTAACCGGGGAGCTGTTTTTT; CDR3 protein: CATSPGTGVTGELFF
D gene: .; J gene: TRBJ1-1; clone size: .; V gene: TRBV7-2; CDR3 DNA: TGTGCCAGCAGCCTACAAGGACGGTACACTGAAGCTTTCTTT; CDR3 protein: CASSLQGRYTEAFF
D gene: .; J gene: TRBJ1-1; clone size: .; V gene: TRBV12-5; CDR3 DNA: TGTGCTAGTGGTTCGACGGAGAACACTGAAGCTTTCTTT; CDR3 protein: CASGSTENTEAFF
D gene: .; J gene: TRBJ1-2; clone size: .; V gene: TRBV25-1; CDR3 DNA: TGTGCCAGCAGTGAGAATACAGGGTCGAACTATGGCTACACCTTC; CDR3 protein: CASSENTGSNYGYTF
D gene: .; J gene: TRBJ1-1; clone size: .; V gene: TRBV29-1; CDR3 DNA: TGCAGCGCCGATGAGGGGGGAGGGACTGAAGCTTTCTTT; CDR3 protein: CSADEGGGTEAFF
D gene: .; J gene: TRBJ2-1; clone size: .; V gene: TRBV5-1; CDR3 DNA: TGCGCCAGCAGCTTACTAGTGTACAATGAGCAGTTCTTC; CDR3 protein: CASSLLVYNEQFF
D gene: TRBD2; J gene: TRBJ2-2; clone size: .; V gene: TRBV10-1; CDR3 DNA: TGCGCCAGCAGTGAGTCCGGATGGACTAGCCGGCACACCGGGGAGCTGTTTTTT; CDR3 protein: CASSESGWTSRHTGELFF
D gene: .; J gene: TRBJ1-3; clone size: .; V gene: TRBV30; CDR3 DNA: TGTGCCCGGACTGCCCCCAGGGGTAGGGGCTCTGGAAACACCATATATTTT; CDR3 protein: CARTAPRGRGSGNTIYF
D gene: TRBD2; J gene: TRBJ2-1; clone size: .; V gene: TRBV7-2; CDR3 DNA: TGTGCCAGCAGCTTAAACGGCGGGAGTATGGCCAATGAGCAGTTCTTC; CDR3 protein: CASSLNGGSMANEQFF
D gene: .; J gene: TRBJ2-1; clone size: .; V gene: TRBV6-6; CDR3 DNA: TGTGCCACCGGCCGGCCTTACAATGAGCAGTTCTTC; CDR3 protein: CATGRPYNEQFF
D gene: .; J gene: TRBJ2-6; clone size: .; V gene: TRBV7-2; CDR3 DNA: TGTGCCAGCAGCTTAGTTCCGGCATTCTCTGGGGCCAACGTCCTGACTTTC; CDR3 protein: CASSLVPAFSGANVLTF
D gene: TRBD1; J gene: TRBJ1-1; clone size: .; V gene: TRBV2; CDR3 DNA: TGTGCCAGCAGTGTAGGACAGGGTTACACTGAAGCTTTCTTT; CDR3 protein: CASSVGQGYTEAFF
D gene: TRBD2; J gene: TRBJ2-5; clone size: .; V gene: TRBV4-3; CDR3 DNA: TGCGCCAGCAGCCTGGGTAGCGCGGGAGCAGAGACCCAGTACTTC; CDR3 protein: CASSLGSAGAETQYF
D gene: .; J gene: TRBJ2-5; clone size: .; V gene: TRBV28; CDR3 DNA: TGTGCCAGCAGTTTATCAGAGACCCAGTACTTC; CDR3 protein: CASSLSETQYF
D gene: TRBD2; J gene: TRBJ2-1; clone size: once; V gene: TRBV25-1; CDR3 DNA: TGTGCCAGCAGTGAATTTGCGGGAGGTCGCCACAATGAGCAGTTCTTC; CDR3 protein: CASSEFAGGRHNEQFF
D gene: TRBD1; J gene: TRBJ2-2; clone size: once; V gene: TRBV28; CDR3 DNA: TGTGCCAGCAGTGAGACAGGGGGAAGCACCGGGGAGCTGTTTTTT; CDR3 protein: CASSETGGSTGELFF
D gene: .; J gene: TRBJ1-2; clone size: .; V gene: TRBV2; CDR3 DNA: TGTGCCAGCAGCCCGAGGGTGGACGGCTACACCTTC; CDR3 protein: CASSPRVDGYTF
D gene: TRBD1; J gene: TRBJ2-1; clone size: .; V gene: TRBV25-1; CDR3 DNA: TGTGCCAGCAGTGAAGGGACAGGGGGCGCTTACAATGAGCAGTTCTTC; CDR3 protein: CASSEGTGGAYNEQFF
D gene: .; J gene: TRBJ1-1; clone size: .; V gene: TRBV29-1; CDR3 DNA: TGCAGCGTTGAAGGGTTTGGGGGCGCGAACACTGAAGCTTTCTTT; CDR3 protein: CSVEGFGGANTEAFF
D gene: TRBD2; J gene: TRBJ2-5; clone size: .; V gene: TRBV6-7; CDR3 DNA: TGTGCCAGCAGTCCCGGGTTGGTAGCGGGAGGTCAAGAGACCCAGTACTTC; CDR3 protein: CASSPGLVAGGQETQYF
D gene: .; J gene: TRBJ1-5; clone size: .; V gene: TRBV5-1; CDR3 DNA: TGCGCCAGCAGCTTGTTGGGGGGGTTAAATCAGCCCCAGCATTTT; CDR3 protein: CASSLLGGLNQPQHF
D gene: .; J gene: TRBJ2-2; clone size: .; V gene: TRBV6-6; CDR3 DNA: TGTGCCAGCGAACTGGGGGATAGCAACACCGGGGAGCTGTTTTTT; CDR3 protein: CASELGDSNTGELFF
D gene: .; J gene: TRBJ2-2; clone size: .; V gene: TRBV30; CDR3 DNA: TGTGCCTGGAGTGGGGCGTACCCCACCGGGGAGCTGTTTTTT; CDR3 protein: CAWSGAYPTGELFF
D gene: .; J gene: TRBJ2-3; clone size: .; V gene: TRBV7-9; CDR3 DNA: TGTGCCAGCAGCTTACCCAGGGATCTGGGGAGACCGAGTACAGATACGCAGTATTTT; CDR3 protein: CASSLPRDLGRPSTDTQYF
D gene: .; J gene: TRBJ2-6; clone size: .; V gene: TRBV6-1; CDR3 DNA: TGTGCCAGCAGTGAAGCGGGAGTGTTTGGGGCCAACGTCCTGACTTTC; CDR3 protein: CASSEAGVFGANVLTF
D gene: .; J gene: TRBJ2-2; clone size: .; V gene: TRBV5-1; CDR3 DNA: TGCGCCAGCACCCGAGGACGAGCGAACACCGGGGAGCTGTTTTTT; CDR3 protein: CASTRGRANTGELFF
D gene: TRBD2; J gene: TRBJ2-4; clone size: .; V gene: TRBV18; CDR3 DNA: TGTGCCAGCTCACCCCCGGCTAGCGGTTCAGCCAAAAACATTCAGTACTTC; CDR3 protein: CASSPPASGSAKNIQYF
D gene: .; J gene: TRBJ2-3; clone size: .; V gene: TRBV2; CDR3 DNA: TGTGCCAGCAGTGAAGTGAATCGGGGTACGCAGTATTTT; CDR3 protein: CASSEVNRGTQYF
D gene: .; J gene: TRBJ1-3; clone size: .; V gene: TRBV4-2; CDR3 DNA: TGTGCCAGCAGCCAATTCAAGGGCCAGACGCCCTCTGGAAACACCATATATTTT; CDR3 protein: CASSQFKGQTPSGNTIYF
D gene: .; J gene: TRBJ1-4; clone size: few; V gene: TRBV2; CDR3 DNA: TGTGCCAGCAGTGGGGACCACAATGAAAAACTGTTTTTT; CDR3 protein: CASSGDHNEKLFF
D gene: TRBD2; J gene: TRBJ2-3; clone size: .; V gene: TRBV10-2; CDR3 DNA: TGCGCCAGCAGTGACCAATTGGGTCTAGCGGGACACACAGATACGCAGTATTTT; CDR3 protein: CASSDQLGLAGHTDTQYF
D gene: .; J gene: TRBJ1-2; clone size: .; V gene: TRBV11-2; CDR3 DNA: TGTGCCAGCAGCTTAGTCGGTTGGGACTATGGCTACACCTTC; CDR3 protein: CASSLVGWDYGYTF
D gene: TRBD1; J gene: TRBJ2-5; clone size: .; V gene: TRBV5-1; CDR3 DNA: TGCGCCAGCAGCACCATAGACAGGGAAGAGACCCAGTACTTC; CDR3 protein: CASSTIDREETQYF
D gene: .; J gene: TRBJ2-1; clone size: .; V gene: TRBV9; CDR3 DNA: TGTGCCAGCGGGACTGCGGACTACAATGAGCAGTTCTTC; CDR3 protein: CASGTADYNEQFF
D gene: .; J gene: TRBJ1-1; clone size: .; V gene: TRBV12-5; CDR3 DNA: TGTGCTAGTGGTTTGGCCCAAGGACGGTCTAACACTGAAGCTTTCTTT; CDR3 protein: CASGLAQGRSNTEAFF
D gene: .; J gene: TRBJ1-3; clone size: .; V gene: TRBV11-3; CDR3 DNA: TGTGCCAGCAGCTTAGGGACAGAAGGAAACACCATATATTTT; CDR3 protein: CASSLGTEGNTIYF
D gene: TRBD1; J gene: TRBJ1-1; clone size: .; V gene: TRBV30; CDR3 DNA: TGTGCCTGGGGTTTGCGGGACAGCGAAGCTTTCTTT; CDR3 protein: CAWGLRDSEAFF
D gene: .; J gene: TRBJ1-5; clone size: .; V gene: TRBV21-1; CDR3 DNA: TGTGCCAGCAGCAAAGGTCCGGGGACAGGGGGTCAGCCCCAGCATTTT; CDR3 protein: CASSKGPGTGGQPQHF
D gene: .; J gene: TRBJ1-2; clone size: .; V gene: TRBV7-2; CDR3 DNA: TGTGCCAGCAGCTTATTAACCGGGACTCGGGACGGCTACACCTTC; CDR3 protein: CASSLLTGTRDGYTF
D gene: .; J gene: TRBJ2-7; clone size: .; V gene: TRBV27; CDR3 DNA: TGTGCCAGCAGCAAACTCGGACAGATCGGGGGAGGCGAGCAGTACTTC; CDR3 protein: CASSKLGQIGGGEQYF
D gene: TRBD1; J gene: TRBJ1-1; clone size: .; V gene: TRBV5-5; CDR3 DNA: TGTGCCAGCAGCAACCGGGACAGGGAGTTGAACACTGAAGCTTTCTTT; CDR3 protein: CASSNRDRELNTEAFF
D gene: TRBD1; J gene: TRBJ1-2; clone size: .; V gene: TRBV2; CDR3 DNA: TGTGCCAGCAGTCCCGGGACAGGGTATGGCTACACCTTC; CDR3 protein: CASSPGTGYGYTF